The 27 T cell receptor beta chains listed next were all sequenced from one sample in a study of OX40 agonist ivuxolimab in advanced cancers. Here immunoSEQ multiplex PCR was the method, and the copy in TCRdb shows in-frame clones only, minus some. The sample lists 67,000 or so clones; about 85% were seen once. Sequenced here: CD4+ or CD8+ T cells sorted from blood, sampled in a trial of the OX40 agonist ivuxolimab. The receptor source for this set is an adult with an advanced solid tumor such as melanoma, head and neck, liver or kidney cancer.

This clone was observed a single time. The chain recombines TRBV7-8 with TRBJ1-3, with 8 bases lining up with TRBD1. This CDR3 has 16 amino acids. The V gene's germline CDR1 is SGHVS and CDR2 FQNEAQ. Trimming removed 5 bases from V and 0 bases from J; junction bases left unmatched: 6. Here the CDR3 DNA reads TGTGCCAGCAGCAGAACAGGGGGGAGCTCTGGAAACACCATATATTTT. Translating it yields CASSRTGGSSGNTIYF.

The V gene is TRBV7-9, the J gene TRBJ2-2; D not resolved. The V end lost 5 bases, the J end lost 5 bases, and 15 bases lay between the germline ends. The CDR3 loop spans 15 amino acids. Germline V CDR1 and CDR2: SEHNR, FQNEAQ (reference sequence). CDR3 in amino acids: CASSNPMATTGELFF. In nucleotides, the CDR3 is TGTGCCAGCAGCAACCCTATGGCGACGACCGGGGAGCTGTTTTTT.

The rearrangement links TRBV6-5 to TRBJ2-7; D not resolved. Germline loops: CDR1 MNHEY, CDR2 SVGAGI. This CDR3 has 13 amino acids. V lost 7 bases, J lost 1 base, and 11 bases lay in between. The CDR3 reads CASTTSGSYEQYF. The CDR3 coding sequence is TGTGCCAGCACCACCTCGGGTTCCTACGAGCAGTACTTC.

V usage is TRBV5-5 and J usage is TRBJ1-3; D is ambiguous. The CDR3 runs to 14 residues. V gave up 0 bases and J gave up 3 bases, with 7 bases separating them. The germline V gene encodes CDR1 SGHKS and CDR2 YYEKEE (reference sequence). CDR3 sequence (DNA): TGTGCCAGCAGCTTGGAGGCGGATGGAAACACCATATATTTT. Amino acids: CASSLEADGNTIYF.

This chain uses TRBV9 with TRBJ2-7; 11 bases map to TRBD2. This CDR3 has 14 amino acids. The J segment lost 4 bases and the V segment lost 4 bases, leaving 4 bases of the junction unmatched. Germline CDR1 reads SGDLS; CDR2 reads YYNGEE. CDR3 loop: CASSTGTSGYEQYF. In DNA, the CDR3 is TGTGCCAGCAGCACCGGGACTAGCGGATACGAGCAGTACTTC.

CDR3 sequence (DNA): TGCGCCAGCAGCTTGGGAGGGGGTCCTAACTATGGCTACACCTTC. Translated, it gives CASSLGGGPNYGYTF. The V and J genes are TRBV5-1 and TRBJ1-2; possible D gene TRBD1, 6 bases. The V end was cut by 0 bases, the J end by 0 bases, with 9 bases between. The CDR3 sequence is 15 residues long. The germline V gene has CDR1 SGHRS and CDR2 YFSETQ.

The chain uses TRBV10-3 and TRBJ2-3, with 8 bases matching TRBD2. Losses at the gene ends were 0 bases for V and 2 bases for J; bases not matched to a gene: 13. CDR1 is ENHRY, CDR2 SYGVKD, per germline. This CDR3 region has 19 residues. Written as DNA, the CDR3 is TGTGCCATCAGTGAGTCGAGGGGTGCGGGAGGAACTTTCACAGATACGCAGTATTTT. This gives the protein CAISESRGAGGTFTDTQYF.

This clone turned up a few times. The V call is TRBV14, the J call TRBJ1-2; D is undetermined. From germline, CDR1 is SGHDN and CDR2 FVKESK. V lost 3 bases and J 5 bases, leaving 10 bases between the germline ends. The CDR3 extends over 13 amino acids. The CDR3 DNA reads TGTGCCAGCAGCCAGTCAGGCCCTTATGGCTACACCTTC. It translates to CASSQSGPYGYTF.

CDR3 sequence: CAWRRSGANVLTF. CDR3 nucleotides: TGTGCCTGGAGAAGGTCTGGGGCCAACGTCCTGACTTTC. The chain combines TRBV30 with TRBJ2-6; D is uncertain. Germline CDR1 GTSNPN, CDR2 SVGIG (reference sequence). The CDR3 extends over 13 amino acids. V was shortened by 3 bases and J by 1 base, with 4 bases between the two germline ends. Supplemented by reference TRBV30 and TRBJ2-6, the full variable domain reads SQTIHQWPATLVQPVGSPLSLECTVEGTSNPNLYWYRQAAGRGLQLLFYSVGIGQISSEVPQNLSASRPQDRQFILSSKKLLLSDSGFYLCAWRRSGANVLTFGAGSRLTVL.

V and J are TRBV2 and TRBJ2-7, with D possibly matching TRBD1 (5 bases). This CDR3 contains 13 residues. The germline CDR1 and CDR2 sequences are SNHLY and FYNNEI. Trimming shortened V by 7 bases and J by 3 bases, and 13 bases separated the two germline ends. The chain's CDR3 is CASTEQDYYEQYF. Written as DNA, the CDR3 is TGTGCCAGCACGGAACAGGATTACTACGAGCAGTACTTC.

The chain couples TRBV15 to TRBJ2-3; a possible D gene is TRBD2 (6 bases). V lost 6 bases to trimming and J lost 2 bases, with 12 bases between them. The CDR3 has 14 residues. Germline V gene sequence: CDR1 LNHNV, CDR2 YYDKDF (reference sequence). As DNA, the CDR3 is TGTGCCACCAGACCGGGACTCAACACAGATACGCAGTATTTT. It encodes CATRPGLNTDTQYF.

The chain combines TRBV18 with TRBJ2-7; tentatively, D is TRBD1 or TRBD2 (7 bases each). Per the germline V gene, CDR1 is KGHSH and CDR2 is LQKENI. There are 14 residues in the CDR3. V shed 5 bases and J shed 5 bases, with 16 bases lying between them. The CDR3: CASSSRRGGNEQYF. In nucleotides, the CDR3 is TGTGCCAGCTCATCCCGCAGGGGGGGTAACGAGCAGTACTTC.

The chain has TRBV11-3 and TRBJ2-1; D unresolved. Deletions cut 5 bases from V and 10 bases from J, with 18 bases between. Germline lookup yields CDR1 SGHNT and CDR2 YENEEA. The CDR3 is 14 amino acids. The CDR3 DNA is TGTGCCAGCAGCCGTGACTCTGCCGATGGGGAGCAGTTCTTC. This sequence encodes CASSRDSADGEQFF.

The chain carries TRBV28 and TRBJ2-1; TRBD2 agrees at 16 bases. The CDR3 length is 16 residues. In germline, CDR1 is MDHEN, CDR2 SYDVKM. V was clipped by 5 bases and J by 6 bases; unmatched bases: 4. The DNA of the CDR3 is TGTGCCAGCAGTCAAGGGACTAGCGGGAGGGCCAATGAGCAGTTCTTC. This translates into CASSQGTSGRANEQFF. The full variable domain, rest sourced from reference TRBV28 and TRBJ2-1, is DVKVTQSSRYLVKRTGEKVFLECVQDMDHENMFWYRQDPGLGLRLIYFSYDVKMKEKGDIPEGYSVSREKKERFSLILESASTNQTSMYLCASSQGTSGRANEQFFGPGTRLTVL.

This chain joins TRBV19 and TRBJ2-5, with D unresolved. This CDR3 is built from 12 residues. Trimming took 6 bases from V and 3 from J, leaving 8 bases between them. Germline V CDR1 and CDR2: LNHDA, SQIVND (reference sequence). The chain's CDR3 is CASRGREETQYF. The CDR3 DNA is TGTGCCAGTAGAGGCAGAGAAGAGACCCAGTACTTC.

The V gene is TRBV14, the J gene TRBJ2-1; 9 bases fit TRBD2. Per the germline V gene, CDR1 is SGHDN and CDR2 is FVKESK. J lost 1 base, V lost 0 bases, and 4 bases had no gene match. The CDR3 extends over 17 amino acids. Here the CDR3 reads CASSQDLGLASYNEQFF. CDR3 in DNA: TGTGCCAGCAGCCAAGATCTTGGACTAGCGTCCTACAATGAGCAGTTCTTC. Full variable domain (outside the CDR3, taken from reference TRBV14 and TRBJ2-1): EAGVTQFPSHSVIEKGQTVTLRCDPISGHDNLYWYRRVMGKEIKFLLHFVKESKQDESGMPNNRFLAERTGGTYSTLKVQPAELEDSGVYFCASSQDLGLASYNEQFFGPGTRLTVL.

J is TRBJ2-7 and V is TRBV6-1, with 8 positions matching TRBD2. This CDR3 has 13 residues. Germline V gives CDR1 MNHNS, CDR2 SASEGT. The V gene end was trimmed by 6 bases and the J gene end by 3 bases; junction bases not matched to a gene: 4. CDR3 sequence reads: CASSPREDYEQYF. The CDR3, as DNA: TGTGCCAGCAGCCCGCGGGAGGACTACGAGCAGTACTTC.

The chain uses TRBV5-1 and TRBJ2-2; D is ambiguous. The CDR3 contains 12 residues. Between the trimmed V and J ends, which lost 4 bases and 4 bases, there was a span of 5 bases. Germline V gene lookup returns CDR1 SGHRS and CDR2 YFSETQ. CDR3 amino acids: CASSGTTGELFF. The DNA for the CDR3 is TGCGCCAGCAGCGGCACCACCGGGGAGCTGTTTTTT.

The rearrangement joins TRBV5-6 to TRBJ2-3; D unresolved. The CDR3 has 14 amino acids. The V gene lost 0 bases and the J gene lost 6 bases, with 11 bases spanning the gap. Germline CDR1 reads SGHDT; CDR2 reads YYEEEE. CDR3 sequence: CASSLARRLDTQYF. The CDR3 region has the DNA TGTGCCAGCAGCTTGGCTAGACGGTTGGATACGCAGTATTTT.

This sequence joins TRBV28 and TRBJ2-7; D tentatively reads TRBD1 or TRBD2 (5 bases each). The V and J ends lost 0 bases and 6 bases respectively, with 9 bases between them. The CDR3 consists of 13 residues. Germline V gives CDR1 MDHEN, CDR2 SYDVKM. The CDR3 DNA reads as TGTGCCAGCAGTTTATGCAGGGAGTGCGAGCAGTACTTC. Its translation is CASSLCRECEQYF.

This clone appeared a single time. The genes are TRBV4-1 and TRBJ2-7; tentative D call: TRBD2 (5 bases). The germline V gene encodes CDR1 MGHRA and CDR2 YSYEKL. The CDR3 is 15 residues long. Between the trimmed V and J ends, which lost 1 base and 0 bases, there was a span of 10 bases. CDR3 sequence (DNA): TGCGCCAGCAGCCAAGGTTGGGAGAGCTCCTACGAGCAGTACTTC. This translates into CASSQGWESSYEQYF.

The genes are TRBV14 and TRBJ2-7; D gene uncertain. Trimming took off 1 base at V and 6 bases at J, with 13 bases between the two ends. Germline CDR1 is SGHDN and CDR2 is FVKESK. The CDR3 has 14 residues. The CDR3 is CASSQGNLLAEQYF. CDR3 DNA: TGTGCCAGCAGCCAAGGAAATCTTCTGGCCGAGCAGTACTTC. Full variable domain (rest looked up from reference TRBV14 and TRBJ2-7): EAGVTQFPSHSVIEKGQTVTLRCDPISGHDNLYWYRRVMGKEIKFLLHFVKESKQDESGMPNNRFLAERTGGTYSTLKVQPAELEDSGVYFCASSQGNLLAEQYFGPGTRLTVT.

The rearrangement links TRBV18 to TRBJ1-1; tentatively, D is TRBD1 (5 bases). This CDR3 spans 13 amino acids. V dropped 4 bases and J dropped 1 base, with 7 bases sitting between them. Germline V CDR1 and CDR2: KGHSH, LQKENI. Here the CDR3 reads CASSRGQNTEAFF. The CDR3 DNA follows: TGTGCCAGCTCACGCGGACAGAACACTGAAGCTTTCTTT.

The rearrangement links TRBV11-2 to TRBJ2-1; no definite D call. Trimming stripped 3 bases from V and 7 bases from J, with 4 bases between. The germline gives CDR1 SGHAT, CDR2 FQNNGV. This CDR3 has 11 amino acids. The CDR3 bases are TGTGCCAGCAGCTTCCATAATGAGCAGTTCTTC. Encoded protein: CASSFHNEQFF.

J is TRBJ2-3 and V is TRBV18, with D possibly being TRBD1 (5 bases). This CDR3 comprises 14 residues. From germline, CDR1 is KGHSH and CDR2 LQKENI. The V end lost 3 bases, the J end lost 1 base, and 8 bases lay between the germline ends. The CDR3 nucleotides read TGTGCCAGCTCACCCAGGGTAGGCACAGATACGCAGTATTTT. It yields the protein CASSPRVGTDTQYF.

The genes are TRBV28 and TRBJ2-3; perhaps D is TRBD1 or TRBD2 (5 bases each). V shed 2 bases and J shed 2 bases, with 11 bases lying between them. The CDR3 length is 15 residues. Germline-derived CDR1 and CDR2 are MDHEN and SYDVKM. The CDR3 DNA is TGTGCCAGCAGTTTAACTAGGGGCCCCACAGATACGCAGTATTTT. Translation gives CASSLTRGPTDTQYF.

This chain uses TRBV11-2 with TRBJ2-1, with TRBD2 matching 8 bases. CDR3 length equals 15 residues. Germline V gene lookup returns CDR1 SGHAT and CDR2 FQNNGV. Trimming cost V 1 base and J 15 bases; bases outside gene matches: 14. DNA for the CDR3: TGTGCCAGCAGCTTAGGGGCCTCGGGACTAGAATGGCGGTTCTTC. Encoded protein: CASSLGASGLEWRFF.